The source of this T cell receptor beta chain is a study of cytomegalovirus exposure and HLA in healthy donors. Overall study results and limits: A cluster of highly shared sequence variants was likely a sequencing artifact. Across all donors, roughly uniform sequencing depth was an assumption of the presence/absence analyses. Cytomegalovirus-associated status was assigned to about 160 TCR beta chains.

The CDR3 contains 13 residues. CDR1 and CDR2 (germline): SQVTM, ANQGSEA. Germline trimming cut 6 bases from V and 8 bases from J; bases unmatched to any gene: 8. This clone has a handful of counts. Its target is not known. PCR was performed using 60 Vbeta and 13 Jbeta primers. Data came from immunoSEQ multiplex PCR; TCRdb stores just in-frame clones and leaves some out. Counted here are 210,000 or so clones, over 80% occurring once; the ten biggest clones make up 0.71%. Healthy bone marrow donors made up the donors. The chain recombines TRBV29-1 with TRBJ1-4; 8 bases match TRBD1. The sequenced sample was PBMCs. The clonotype originates from a boy aged 2 to 10 in good health and CMV-seronegative. Written as DNA, the CDR3 is TGCAGCGTCGAGACAGGGGTGGAGGAAAAACTGTTTTTT. It codes for CSVETGVEEKLFF.